These T cell receptor beta chains were read from a single sample in a study of cytomegalovirus exposure and HLA in healthy donors. Produced via immunoSEQ multiplex PCR; TCRdb's table is partial and in-frame only. The data show 130,000 to 150,000 clones, with about 75% seen just once and less than 2% held by the top ten. Sequenced sample: PBMCs. The origin of the receptors is a woman younger than 45 in good health and CMV-seronegative. Both conserved end residues are part of each CDR3. D genes are given only for firm matches. Rows may omit the clone size; those that give it use once, few, many or a size class.

TRBJ1-4,few,.,TRBV6-1,TGTGCCAGCAGTGAAGCGTGGACTTCGGAACTATCAAATGAAAAACTGTTTTTT,CASSEAWTSELSNEKLFF
TRBJ2-1,.,TRBD2,TRBV6-1,TGTGCCAGCAGTGGGGGACTAGCGGGGTATGAGCAGTTCTTC,CASSGGLAGYEQFF
TRBJ2-3,.,TRBD1,TRBV18,TGTGCCAGCTCACCATTACAGGGGGCCCGCACAGATACGCAGTATTTT,CASSPLQGARTDTQYF
TRBJ1-1,.,.,TRBV11-2,TGTGCCAGCAGCTATTCGGGGACTGAAGCTTTCTTT,CASSYSGTEAFF
TRBJ1-2,.,TRBD1,TRBV5-1,TGCGCCAGCAGCACTTCCCCGGGACAGGGAGGAGGCGGCTACACCTTC,CASSTSPGQGGGGYTF
TRBJ2-7,.,.,TRBV6-5,TGTGCCAGCAGTTACTCTGAAAGTAGCTCCTACGAGCAGTACTTC,CASSYSESSSYEQYF
TRBJ1-4,.,TRBD1,TRBV19,TGTGCCAGTAGTTCCCCCCGGGACAGGGGTTTAAGTAATGAAAAACTGTTTTTT,CASSSPRDRGLSNEKLFF
TRBJ2-5,.,TRBD2,TRBV6-5,TGTGCCAGCAGCCGACTAGCGGGGGAAGAGACCCAGTACTTC,CASSRLAGEETQYF
TRBJ2-3,once,.,TRBV5-1,TGCGCCAGCAGCTTGGAGGGCGGGATCGGCACAGATACGCAGTATTTT,CASSLEGGIGTDTQYF
TRBJ2-3,.,TRBD2,TRBV11-2,TGTGCCAGCAGCTTAGAAACACTAGCGGGACGCACAGATACGCAGTATTTT,CASSLETLAGRTDTQYF
TRBJ1-1,.,.,TRBV19,TGTGCCAGTAGTAAGTGGGCGGGCGCGAACACTGAAGCTTTCTTT,CASSKWAGANTEAFF
TRBJ1-5,.,.,TRBV5-1,TGCGCCAGCAGCTTAGCGGGCAGGGCTGGCCAGCCCCAGCATTTT,CASSLAGRAGQPQHF
TRBJ2-1,.,TRBD2,TRBV5-1,TGCGCCAGCAGCCCTGGACTAGCGGGGAGTGAGCAGTTCTTC,CASSPGLAGSEQFF
TRBJ1-5,.,.,TRBV7-7,TGTGCTAGCAGCTTAGGTTGGTTGTTCAGAAAAGATCAGCCCCAGCATTTT,CASSLGWLFRKDQPQHF
TRBJ1-4,.,.,TRBV4-3,TGCGCCAGCAGCCGACTTAAAGGTTCCTCTAATGAAAAACTGTTTTTT,CASSRLKGSSNEKLFF
TRBJ1-5,.,.,TRBV12-5,TGTGCTAGTGCAACCGACAATATCCAGCCCCAGCATTTT,CASATDNIQPQHF
TRBJ2-3,.,TRBD1,TRBV6-6,TGTGCCAGCAGCCCCGGGACAGGGAGCACAGATACGCAGTATTTT,CASSPGTGSTDTQYF
TRBJ2-1,once,TRBD2,TRBV7-8,TGTGCCAGCAGCCCCCGGGTAGCGGGGTTCAACAATGAGCAGTTCTTC,CASSPRVAGFNNEQFF
TRBJ2-7,.,TRBD1,TRBV10-3,TGTGCCATCAGTGGGACAGGGGGGAACCGCGAGCAGTACTTC,CAISGTGGNREQYF
TRBJ1-3,.,.,TRBV11-2,TGTGCCAGCAGCTTGGCAGGGGCCCAGCCCATATATTTT,CASSLAGAQPIYF
TRBJ2-5,.,TRBD1,TRBV7-2,TGTGCCAGCAGCTCCCGGGACAGGGGGCGGGAGACCCAGTACTTC,CASSSRDRGRETQYF
TRBJ2-3,.,.,TRBV4-3,TGCGCCAGCAGCCAAGATCTACAGGGCACAGATACGCAGTATTTT,CASSQDLQGTDTQYF
TRBJ1-1,.,.,TRBV5-1,TGCGCCAGCAGCGCACAGGTGAACACTGAAGCTTTCTTT,CASSAQVNTEAFF
TRBJ1-2,.,TRBD1,TRBV19,TGTGCCAGTACCAAGACAGGGCCCTATGGCTACACCTTC,CASTKTGPYGYTF
TRBJ1-5,.,TRBD1,TRBV4-2,TGTGCCAGCAGCCAAGACGGAGCAGGGGGGATCCCCAATCAGCCCCAGCATTTT,CASSQDGAGGIPNQPQHF
TRBJ1-2,.,TRBD1,TRBV7-9,TGTGCCAGCAGCGCCTGGGACAGGGGAACGAACTATGGCTACACCTTC,CASSAWDRGTNYGYTF
TRBJ2-1,.,TRBD2,TRBV11-3,TGTGCCAGCAGCTTGGGGGGGAGCTCCTACAATGAGCAGTTCTTC,CASSLGGSSYNEQFF
TRBJ2-3,.,.,TRBV6-5,TGTGCCAGCAATGATAGAACAGATACGCAGTATTTT,CASNDRTDTQYF
TRBJ2-3,.,.,TRBV18,TGTGCCAGCTCACCTCGAGGAACAGATACGCAGTATTTT,CASSPRGTDTQYF
TRBJ2-5,few,TRBD1,TRBV19,TGTGCCAGTAGTATAGCTCACTGGGACAGGGGAGGAGAGACCCAGTACTTC,CASSIAHWDRGGETQYF
TRBJ2-3,.,.,TRBV5-8,TGTGCCAGCAGCTTGGGTGCTAGCGGCACAGATACGCAGTATTTT,CASSLGASGTDTQYF
TRBJ2-7,.,.,TRBV19,TGTGCCAGTAGGGTACAGGGTAATTCCTACGAGCAGTACTTC,CASRVQGNSYEQYF
TRBJ2-2,once,TRBD1,TRBV25-1,TGTGCCAGCAGGATTGGACAGGATGGCGGGGAGCTGTTTTTT,CASRIGQDGGELFF
TRBJ1-4,.,.,TRBV6-5,TGTGCCAGCAGTTCACAGGTCAACGCTAATAATGAAAAACTGTTTTTT,CASSSQVNANNEKLFF
TRBJ1-1,.,.,TRBV6-5,TGTGCCAGCAGTTACTCGGGGGCGAACACTGAAGCTTTCTTT,CASSYSGANTEAFF
TRBJ1-2,.,.,TRBV20-1,TGCAGTGCTCCAGATTATGGCTACACCTTC,CSAPDYGYTF
TRBJ1-2,.,TRBD1,TRBV4-1,TGCGCCAGCAGCCAACACTTGCTACTAGAACAGGGGAAAGTCTATGGCTACACCTTC,CASSQHLLLEQGKVYGYTF
TRBJ1-4,.,.,TRBV19,TGTGCCAGTAGTATCCACCGGGGAAATGAAAAACTGTTTTTT,CASSIHRGNEKLFF
TRBJ2-1,.,TRBD2,TRBV18,TGTGCCAGCTCACCACGTAGCGGGGGGCTTTACAATGAGCAGTTCTTC,CASSPRSGGLYNEQFF
TRBJ1-4,.,TRBD1,TRBV5-1,TGCGCCAGCAGCTTGGGGGACAGGGATGATGAAAAACTGTTTTTT,CASSLGDRDDEKLFF
TRBJ2-1,.,TRBD1,TRBV30,TGTGCCTGGGACAAGAGGACGGGACAGAGATACAATGAGCAGTTCTTC,CAWDKRTGQRYNEQFF
TRBJ2-1,.,.,TRBV30,TGTGCCTGGAGTTTGGGAGCGACCTACAATGAGCAGTTCTTC,CAWSLGATYNEQFF
TRBJ1-3,.,.,TRBV19,TGTGCCACCACCCGGGAGCAGGCTGGAAACACCATATATTTT,CATTREQAGNTIYF
TRBJ2-1,.,.,TRBV9,TGTGCCAGCAGCGTTAGCGGTTCCTCCTACAATGAGCAGTTCTTC,CASSVSGSSYNEQFF
TRBJ1-3,.,.,TRBV9,TGTGCCAGCAGCATCGCGACAGATTCGGCTACCATATATTTT,CASSIATDSATIYF
TRBJ2-3,.,.,TRBV6-6,TGTGCCAGCAGTTACCCTGGGACTAGCACAGATACGCAGTATTTT,CASSYPGTSTDTQYF
TRBJ2-1,.,TRBD2,TRBV5-1,TGCGCCAGCAGCTTCGTCCCTAGCGGGGGGAGCAATGAGCAGTTCTTC,CASSFVPSGGSNEQFF
TRBJ2-3,.,TRBD2,TRBV11-2,TGTGCCAGCAGCTTAGGGAGCGGGGGCCTATATACGCAGTATTTT,CASSLGSGGLYTQYF